This T cell receptor beta chain emerged from a study of read filtering for tumor transcriptome and immune sequencing. Study background: About 8 patients were R-ISS I, roughly 17 were R-ISS II, about seven were R-ISS III.

Trimming removed 5 bases at V and 7 bases at J, with 14 bases between. The CDR3 covers 13 residues. In germline, CDR1 is LNHDA, CDR2 SQIVND (reference sequence). This clonotype was picked up many times. Its specificity is not known. Study outcomes and limitations: The sorted CD138-negative fraction was a mixed bone marrow immune population, not purified T cells. IR-seq captured clonotypes deeper and more reliably than RNA-seq.

The library was built from 400 ng RNA with molecular barcoded adaptors for alpha/delta and beta/gamma chains. Each CDR3 protein is one row after TCRdb ran MiXCR on the reads. The sample carries around 30,000 distinct CDR3 sequences, around 20% recorded once. Sequencing was carried out using a population of CD138-negative cells sorted from bone marrow. This sequence joins TRBV19 and TRBJ1-1; a weak D match, TRBD1 (5 bases). The clonotype was recovered from a donor over 35 with multiple myeloma. The CDR3 loop is CASSPGRGFEAFF. DNA of the CDR3: TGTGCCAGTAGTCCCGGTCGGGGGTTTGAAGCTTTCTTT. The full variable domain, rest sourced from reference TRBV19 and TRBJ1-1, is DGGITQSPKYLFRKEGQNVTLSCEQNLNHDAMYWYRQDPGQGLRLIYYSQIVNDFQKGDIAEGYSVSREKKESFPLTVTSAQKNPTAFYLCASSPGRGFEAFFGQGTRLTVV.